This T cell receptor (beta chain) was profiled in a study of cytomegalovirus exposure and HLA in healthy donors. The study, taken as a whole, reports: Several top significant clusters appeared, in a later analysis, to be linked to common viral pathogens.

The table lists this clone with a count of one. The antigen is not known. Despite likely unrecorded immune exposures, the donors were nominally healthy at the time of sampling. 60 Vbeta and 13 Jbeta primers were used in PCR. Repertoires were generated with immunoSEQ multiplex PCR, while TCRdb's copy carries only in-frame clones and drops some. Of under 110,000 clones in the sample, roughly 70% were seen once. Sequencing used PBMCs. This receptor was taken from a man between 50 and 59 years old in good health and CMV-seronegative.

The CDR3 region is CASSRVAGATDTQYF. The DNA of the CDR3 is TGTGCCAGCAGCCGTGTAGCGGGAGCCACAGATACGCAGTATTTT. V is TRBV11-3 and J is TRBJ2-3; TRBD2 agrees at 9 bases. Germline V gene sequence: CDR1 SGHNT, CDR2 YENEEA. The CDR3 extends over 15 amino acids. Losses at the gene ends were 5 bases for V and 2 bases for J; bases not matched to a gene: 5.